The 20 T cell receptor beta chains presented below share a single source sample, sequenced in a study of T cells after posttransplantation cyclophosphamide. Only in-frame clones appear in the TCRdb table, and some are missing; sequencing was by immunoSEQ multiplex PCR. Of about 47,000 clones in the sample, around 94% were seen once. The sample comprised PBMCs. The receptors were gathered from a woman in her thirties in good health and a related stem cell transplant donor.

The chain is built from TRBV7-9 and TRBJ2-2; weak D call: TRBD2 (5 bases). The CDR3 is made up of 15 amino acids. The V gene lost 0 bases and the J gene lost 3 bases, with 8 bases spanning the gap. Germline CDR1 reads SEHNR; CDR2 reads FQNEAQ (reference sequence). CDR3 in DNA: TGTGCCAGCAGCTTAGCGCTGGGAGACACCGGGGAGCTGTTTTTT. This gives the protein CASSLALGDTGELFF. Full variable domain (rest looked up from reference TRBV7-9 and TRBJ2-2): DTGVSQNPRHKITKRGQNVTFRCDPISEHNRLYWYRQTLGQGPEFLTYFQNEAQLEKSRLLSDRFSAERPKGSFSTLEIQRTEQGDSAMYLCASSLALGDTGELFFGEGSRLTVL.

DNA for the CDR3: TGTGCCAGCAGCCAATCCACCCGGGACAGGGGGAGGGCTAACTATGGCTACACCTTC. Translated, it gives CASSQSTRDRGRANYGYTF. This chain joins TRBV4-2 and TRBJ1-2; 11 bases fit TRBD1. The ends lost 2 bases at V and 0 bases at J; junction bases unmatched: 11. The germline gives CDR1 LGHNA, CDR2 YNFKEQ. CDR3 length: 19 residues.

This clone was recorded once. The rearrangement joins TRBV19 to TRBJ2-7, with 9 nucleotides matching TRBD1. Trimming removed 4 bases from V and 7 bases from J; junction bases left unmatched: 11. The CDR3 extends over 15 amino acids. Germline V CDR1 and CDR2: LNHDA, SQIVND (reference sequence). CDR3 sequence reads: CASSRTGTGTGEQYF. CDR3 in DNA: TGTGCCAGTAGTAGAACCGGGACAGGGACGGGAGAGCAGTACTTC. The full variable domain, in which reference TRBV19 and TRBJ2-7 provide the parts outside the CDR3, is DGGITQSPKYLFRKEGQNVTLSCEQNLNHDAMYWYRQDPGQGLRLIYYSQIVNDFQKGDIAEGYSVSREKKESFPLTVTSAQKNPTAFYLCASSRTGTGTGEQYFGPGTRLTVT.

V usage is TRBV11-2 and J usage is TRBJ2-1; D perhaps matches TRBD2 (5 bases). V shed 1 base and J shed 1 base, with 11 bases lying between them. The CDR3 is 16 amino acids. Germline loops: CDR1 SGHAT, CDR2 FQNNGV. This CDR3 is CASSLGGSGSYNEQFF. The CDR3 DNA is TGTGCCAGCAGCTTAGGGGGTTCGGGGTCCTACAATGAGCAGTTCTTC.

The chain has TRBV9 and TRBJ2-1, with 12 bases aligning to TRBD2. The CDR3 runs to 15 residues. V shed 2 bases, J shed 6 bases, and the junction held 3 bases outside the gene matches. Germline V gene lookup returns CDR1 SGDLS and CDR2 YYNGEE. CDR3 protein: CASSVASGGGNEQFF. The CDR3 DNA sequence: TGTGCCAGCAGCGTGGCTAGCGGGGGGGGCAATGAGCAGTTCTTC.

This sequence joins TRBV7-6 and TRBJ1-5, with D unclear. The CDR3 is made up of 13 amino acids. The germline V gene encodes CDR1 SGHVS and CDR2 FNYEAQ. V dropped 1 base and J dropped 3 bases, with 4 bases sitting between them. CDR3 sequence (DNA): TGTGCCAGCAGCTTAGGTAACAATCAGCCCCAGCATTTT. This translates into CASSLGNNQPQHF.

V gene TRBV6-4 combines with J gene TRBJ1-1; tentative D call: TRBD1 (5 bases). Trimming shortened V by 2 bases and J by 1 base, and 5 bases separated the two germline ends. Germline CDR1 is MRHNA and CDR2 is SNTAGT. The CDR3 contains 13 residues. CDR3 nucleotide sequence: TGTGCCAGCAGTGACCAGGGGAACACTGAAGCTTTCTTT. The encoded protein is CASSDQGNTEAFF.

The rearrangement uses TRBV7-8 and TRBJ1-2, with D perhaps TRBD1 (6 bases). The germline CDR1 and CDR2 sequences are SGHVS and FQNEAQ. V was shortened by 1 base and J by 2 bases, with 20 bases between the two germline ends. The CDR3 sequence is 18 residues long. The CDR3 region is CASSLGGRDTHLNYGYTF. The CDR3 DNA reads TGTGCCAGCAGCTTAGGAGGACGGGACACACACTTAAACTATGGCTACACCTTC.

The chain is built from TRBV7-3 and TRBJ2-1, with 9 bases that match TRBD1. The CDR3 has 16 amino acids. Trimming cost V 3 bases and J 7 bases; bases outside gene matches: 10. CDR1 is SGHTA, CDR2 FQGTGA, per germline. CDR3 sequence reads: CASSLKSGTGINEQFF. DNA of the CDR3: TGTGCCAGCAGCTTGAAATCCGGGACAGGGATAAATGAGCAGTTCTTC.

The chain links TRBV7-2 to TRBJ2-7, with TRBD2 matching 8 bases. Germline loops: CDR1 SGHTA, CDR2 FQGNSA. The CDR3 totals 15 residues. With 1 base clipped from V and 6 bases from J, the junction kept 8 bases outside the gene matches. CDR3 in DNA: TGTGCCAGCAGCTTAGAAGCCCGCCGGGGGGGCGAGCAGTACTTC. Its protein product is CASSLEARRGGEQYF.

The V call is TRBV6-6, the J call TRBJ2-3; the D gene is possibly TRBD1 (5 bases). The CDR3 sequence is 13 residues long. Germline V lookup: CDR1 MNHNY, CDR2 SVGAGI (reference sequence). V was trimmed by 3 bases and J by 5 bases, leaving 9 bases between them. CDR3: CASSYSGLDTQYF. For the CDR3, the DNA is TGTGCCAGCAGTTATTCAGGGTTAGATACGCAGTATTTT.

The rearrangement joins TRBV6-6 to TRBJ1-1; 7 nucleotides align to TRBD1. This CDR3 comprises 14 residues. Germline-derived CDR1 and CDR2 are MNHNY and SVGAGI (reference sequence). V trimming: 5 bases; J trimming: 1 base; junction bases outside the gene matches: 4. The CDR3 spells CASSTTGRNTEAFF. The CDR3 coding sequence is TGTGCCAGCAGTACGACAGGGCGGAACACTGAAGCTTTCTTT.

CDR3 loop: CATSRGGGYGYTF. CDR3 bases: TGTGCCACCAGCAGAGGAGGAGGTTATGGCTACACCTTC. The V gene is TRBV15, the J gene TRBJ1-2; D remains ambiguous. Deletions cut 1 base from V and 5 bases from J, with 8 bases between. Per germline, CDR1 LNHNV and CDR2 YYDKDF (reference sequence). This CDR3 has 13 residues.

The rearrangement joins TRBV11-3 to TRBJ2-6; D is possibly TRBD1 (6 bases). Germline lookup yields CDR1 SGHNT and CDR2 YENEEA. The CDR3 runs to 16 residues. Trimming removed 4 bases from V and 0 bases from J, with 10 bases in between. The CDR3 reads CASSSGQNSGANVLTF. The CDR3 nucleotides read TGTGCCAGCAGCTCGGGACAAAACTCTGGGGCCAACGTCCTGACTTTC.

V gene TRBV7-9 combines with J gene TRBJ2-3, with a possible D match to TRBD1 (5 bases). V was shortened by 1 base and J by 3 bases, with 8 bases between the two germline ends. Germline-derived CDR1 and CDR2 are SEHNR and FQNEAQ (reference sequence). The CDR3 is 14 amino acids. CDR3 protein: CASSLVDTTDTQYF. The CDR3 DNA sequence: TGTGCCAGCAGCTTAGTGGACACTACAGATACGCAGTATTTT.

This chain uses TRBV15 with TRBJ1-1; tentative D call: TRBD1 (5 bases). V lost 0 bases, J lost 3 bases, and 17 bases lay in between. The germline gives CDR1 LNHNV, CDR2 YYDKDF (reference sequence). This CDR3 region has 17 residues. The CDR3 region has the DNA TGTGCCACCAGCAGAGATCTGGCGCAGGGATGGGACACTGAAGCTTTCTTT. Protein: CATSRDLAQGWDTEAFF.

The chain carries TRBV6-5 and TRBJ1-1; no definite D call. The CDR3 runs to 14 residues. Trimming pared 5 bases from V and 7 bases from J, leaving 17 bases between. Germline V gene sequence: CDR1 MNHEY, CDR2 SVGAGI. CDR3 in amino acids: CASSVSLQILEAFF. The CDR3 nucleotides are TGTGCCAGCAGTGTCTCGTTACAGATCCTTGAAGCTTTCTTT.

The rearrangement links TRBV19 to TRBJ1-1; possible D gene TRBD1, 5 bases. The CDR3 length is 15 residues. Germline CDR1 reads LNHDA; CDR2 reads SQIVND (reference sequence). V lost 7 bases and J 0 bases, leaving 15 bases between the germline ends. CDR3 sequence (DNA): TGTGCCAGTACCAAGGCAGGGCTTTTGAACACTGAAGCTTTCTTT. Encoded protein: CASTKAGLLNTEAFF.

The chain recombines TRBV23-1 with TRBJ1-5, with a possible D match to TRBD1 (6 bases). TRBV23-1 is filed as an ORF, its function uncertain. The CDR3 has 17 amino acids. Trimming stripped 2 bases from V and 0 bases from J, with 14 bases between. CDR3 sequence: CASSQTELQGSNQPQHF. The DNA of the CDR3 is TGCGCCAGCAGTCAAACCGAACTACAGGGTAGCAATCAGCCCCAGCATTTT.

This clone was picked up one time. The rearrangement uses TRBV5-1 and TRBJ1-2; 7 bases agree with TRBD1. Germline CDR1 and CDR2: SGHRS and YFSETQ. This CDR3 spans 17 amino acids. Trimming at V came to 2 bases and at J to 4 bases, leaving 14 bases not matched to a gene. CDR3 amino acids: CASSFETSAGGGYGYTF. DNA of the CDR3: TGCGCCAGCAGCTTCGAGACGTCCGCAGGGGGAGGCTATGGCTACACCTTC.